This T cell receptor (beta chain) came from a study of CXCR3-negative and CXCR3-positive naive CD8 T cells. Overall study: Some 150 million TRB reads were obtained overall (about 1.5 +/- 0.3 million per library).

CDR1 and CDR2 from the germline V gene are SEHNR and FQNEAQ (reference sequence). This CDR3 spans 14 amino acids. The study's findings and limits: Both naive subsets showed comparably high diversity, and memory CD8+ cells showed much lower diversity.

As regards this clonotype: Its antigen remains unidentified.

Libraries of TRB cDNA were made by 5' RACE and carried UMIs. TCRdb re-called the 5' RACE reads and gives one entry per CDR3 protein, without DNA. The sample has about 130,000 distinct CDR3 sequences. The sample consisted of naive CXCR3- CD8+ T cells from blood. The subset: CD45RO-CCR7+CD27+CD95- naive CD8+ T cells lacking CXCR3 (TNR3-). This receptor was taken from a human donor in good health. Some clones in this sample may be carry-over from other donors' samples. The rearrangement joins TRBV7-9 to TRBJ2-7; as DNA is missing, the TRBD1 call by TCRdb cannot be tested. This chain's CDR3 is CASSLAWTGYEQYF.